Shown below are 10 T cell receptor beta chains from a single sample sequenced in a study of shared clonotypes between healthy human individuals. Only in-frame clones appear in the TCRdb table, and some are missing; sequencing was by immunoSEQ multiplex PCR. The sample lists 2 million to 2.5 million clones, 90% to 97% occurring once. Sample: naive CD4+ T cells sorted from blood. Documented subset: CD45RA+ positively selected. Source of these receptors: a man aged 18 to 35 in good health.

A remark on this clone: At the DNA level, this CDR3 is encoded by other sequences in the same sample as well. The chain recombines TRBV6-5 with TRBJ2-7, with a weak D call TRBD2 (6 bases). V lost 6 bases and J lost 5, with 8 bases in between. Germline V gene sequence: CDR1 MNHEY, CDR2 SVGAGI. The CDR3 consists of 11 residues. In DNA form, the CDR3 reads TGTGCCAGCAGCCGCGGGGACGAGCAGTACTTC. This codes for CASSRGDEQYF.

The chain combines TRBV9 with TRBJ1-6, with 9 bases fitting TRBD1. Per the germline V gene, CDR1 is SGDLS and CDR2 is YYNGEE. CDR3 size: 14 residues. V shed 0 bases, J shed 10 bases, and the junction held 2 bases outside the gene matches. Here the CDR3 reads CASSVAGQGSPLHF. The DNA of the CDR3 is TGTGCCAGCAGCGTAGCGGGACAGGGATCACCCCTCCACTTT.

The chain links TRBV6-6 to TRBJ2-7; 8 bases agree with TRBD2. The CDR3 loop spans 15 amino acids. Germline V gives CDR1 MNHNY, CDR2 SVGAGI (reference sequence). V lost 2 bases, J lost 5 bases, and 8 bases stayed unmatched. The CDR3 spells CASSYDGRAWDEQYF. The CDR3 DNA reads as TGTGCCAGCAGTTACGACGGGAGGGCTTGGGACGAGCAGTACTTC.

This chain links TRBV5-1 with TRBJ1-2, with 7 bases lining up with TRBD1. CDR1 SGHRS and CDR2 YFSETQ come from the germline V gene. With 4 bases clipped from V and 2 bases from J, the junction kept 5 bases outside the gene matches. The CDR3 extends over 14 amino acids. The CDR3 DNA reads as TGCGCCAGCAGCACAGGGACAGAGAACTATGGCTACACCTTC. Translating it yields CASSTGTENYGYTF.

The V and J genes are TRBV6-1 and TRBJ1-1, with 9 bases matching TRBD1. V lost 1 base to trimming and J lost 5 bases; unmatched junction nucleotides: 5. CDR1 is MNHNS and CDR2 is SASEGT in the germline V gene. This CDR3 is 15 amino acids long. The CDR3 DNA sequence: TGTGCCAGCAGTGAAGTTACAGGGGGCCGGACTGAAGCTTTCTTT. This codes for CASSEVTGGRTEAFF.

The genes are TRBV5-4 and TRBJ2-7; D is perhaps TRBD1 or TRBD2 (5 bases each). The CDR3 is made up of 15 amino acids. CDR1 is SGHNT, CDR2 YYREEE, per germline (reference sequence). V gave up 5 bases and J gave up 2 bases, with 17 bases separating them. DNA for the CDR3: TGTGCCAGCAGTGAGGGGATCATGGACACCTACGAGCAGTACTTC. Encoded protein: CASSEGIMDTYEQYF. Using reference TRBV5-4 and TRBJ2-7 for the parts outside the CDR3, the full variable domain is ETGVTQSPTHLIKTRGQQVTLRCSSQSGHNTVSWYQQALGQGPQFIFQYYREEENGRGNFPPRFSGLQFPNYSSELNVNALELDDSALYLCASSEGIMDTYEQYFGPGTRLTVT.

Here the CDR3 DNA reads TGTGCCTGGAGTGTTGAGCGAAACTATGGCTACACCTTC. Translated, it gives CAWSVERNYGYTF. The chain combines TRBV30 with TRBJ1-2; D gene uncertain. V shed 0 bases and J shed 2 bases, with 7 bases lying between them. The CDR3 totals 13 residues. Germline CDR1 and CDR2: GTSNPN and SVGIG (reference sequence). The complete variable domain, with remaining parts taken from reference TRBV30 and TRBJ1-2, reads SQTIHQWPATLVQPVGSPLSLECTVEGTSNPNLYWYRQAAGRGLQLLFYSVGIGQISSEVPQNLSASRPQDRQFILSSKKLLLSDSGFYLCAWSVERNYGYTFGSGTRLTVV.

This clone appeared once. The rearrangement uses TRBV5-4 and TRBJ2-2; perhaps TRBD1 as D (6 bases). The length of the CDR3 is 15 residues. Trimming cost V 4 bases and J 1 base, with 11 bases left between them. The germline V gene encodes CDR1 SGHNT and CDR2 YYREEE (reference sequence). This chain's CDR3 is CASSPKTGNTGELFF. The CDR3 DNA reads as TGTGCCAGCAGCCCCAAGACAGGGAACACCGGGGAGCTGTTTTTT.

This chain joins TRBV6-5 and TRBJ2-1, with D possibly being TRBD2 (6 bases). This CDR3 is built from 14 residues. Germline CDR1 MNHEY, CDR2 SVGAGI. The V end was cut by 6 bases, the J end by 7 bases, with 16 bases between. The CDR3 DNA sequence: TGTGCCAGCAGATTATACCTAGCGCCAAATGAGCAGTTCTTC. Amino acids: CASRLYLAPNEQFF.

V is TRBV30 and J is TRBJ1-6, with 8 bases aligning to TRBD1. CDR3 length: 14 amino acids. The V gene end was trimmed by 4 bases and the J gene end by 5 bases; junction bases not matched to a gene: 4. Germline lookup yields CDR1 GTSNPN and CDR2 SVGIG (reference sequence). The CDR3 nucleotides are TGTGCCTGGATAGACAGGGGAAATAATTCACCCCTCCACTTT. Protein sequence: CAWIDRGNNSPLHF.